This T cell receptor beta chain was identified in a study of T cells in Graves' hyperthyroidism and ophthalmopathy. Findings and limits, study-wide: A median about 6.5 months before onset, the model predicted ophthalmopathy. Blood also contained most expanded thyroid clonotypes above 0.001. By a 13 V-J model, ophthalmopathy was set apart from stable hyperthyroidism.

Germline V gives CDR1 MNHNS, CDR2 SASEGT. The CDR3 length is 11 residues. V shed 8 bases and J shed 3 bases, with 7 bases lying between them. Regions amplified from RNA transcripts were the TCR beta CDR3 regions. The HTBI primer set was used in a first-round RT-PCR of the TCR CDR3. TCRdb processed the multiplex PCR reads anew with MiXCR; each CDR3 protein has one entry. The sample includes about 400,000 distinct CDR3 sequences, 15% to 19% of them seen just once. This clonotype has a count of ten or more. The antigen remains unidentified. Based on clinical symptoms, serum thyroxine and TRAb, thyroid ultrasound and orbital computed tomography, diagnoses were reached.

The clonotype originates from a woman aged 18-29 years with Graves' hyperthyroidism. V and J are TRBV6-1 and TRBJ1-2; no clear D gene. What was sequenced was blood. CDR3 sequence (DNA): TGTGCCAGCGGGCAGTACTATGGCTACACCTTC. It is translated as CASGQYYGYTF.